One and the same sample provided the 32 T cell receptor beta chains below, sequenced in a study of T cell repertoires in cytomegalovirus infection (dated by TCRdb to the late 2010s). TCRdb shows the sequencer as Illumina HiSeq 1500. In TCRdb, the public reads were trimmed at Q25 with fastp and aligned with MiXCR, with productive beta chains retained. Merged by CDR3 protein, the rows form single entries marked with the most common genes and DNA. Within this sample are about 78,000 distinct CDR3 sequences, with around 37% of them counted one time only. The ten top clones hold approximately 93% of the sample. The sample's treatment or condition label, in plain terms: in vitro stimulation with specific CMV peptide epitopes to enrich CMV-specific T cells. Their antigens are not known. Specimen: CD8+ T cells from cultured PBMCs, collected from culture after CMV antigen stimulation. These receptors all come from a human donor in good health (CMV status not recorded). Some clones in this sample may be carry-over from other donors' samples.

The chain employs TRBV29-1 and TRBJ2-7; D perhaps matches TRBD1 (6 bases). The CDR3 is made up of 12 amino acids. Per the germline V gene, CDR1 is SQVTM and CDR2 is ANQGSEA. V was cut by 6 bases and J by 2 bases, with 11 bases left in between. CDR3 loop: CSVSGQTYEQYF. The CDR3 DNA sequence: TGCAGCGTCTCCGGACAGACCTACGAGCAGTACTTC.

This clonotype was observed many times. The rearrangement joins TRBV29-1 to TRBJ2-1; D perhaps matches TRBD2 (6 bases). The V end was cut by 4 bases, the J end by 3 bases, with 10 bases between. The CDR3 consists of 13 residues. The V gene's germline CDR1 is SQVTM and CDR2 ANQGSEA. The CDR3 loop reads CSVVVRDYNEQFF. CDR3 nucleotide sequence: TGCAGCGTTGTGGTGCGGGACTACAATGAGCAGTTCTTC.

This clonotype was seen repeatedly, ten times or more. The chain has TRBV12-3 or TRBV12-4 and TRBJ2-5, with a weak D call TRBD2 (5 bases). Trimming shortened V by 2 bases and J by 2 bases, and 12 bases separated the two germline ends. The CDR3 is made up of 15 amino acids. In DNA form, the CDR3 reads TGTGCCAGCAGTTTACGGGATACCCCGCAAGAGACCCAGTACTTC. It is translated as CASSLRDTPQETQYF.

The chain is built from TRBV20-1 and TRBJ1-1, with D uncertain. V was clipped by 3 bases and J by 0 bases, with 23 bases between them. Germline V lookup: CDR1 DFQATT, CDR2 SNEGSKA (reference sequence). This CDR3 region has 18 residues. The CDR3 spells CSASWLNVDPNVNTEAFF. The CDR3 DNA sequence: TGCAGTGCTAGTTGGCTCAACGTGGACCCTAACGTGAACACTGAAGCTTTCTTT.

V usage is TRBV27 and J usage is TRBJ2-3; 9 bases match TRBD2. Germline CDR1 MNHEY, CDR2 SMNVEV (reference sequence). CDR3 length equals 13 residues. V dropped 3 bases and J dropped 12; count of bases not matched to a gene: 7. The CDR3 DNA sequence: TGTGCCAGCAGTTTTGGGATAGCGGGGGCCCAGTATTTT. Translated, it gives CASSFGIAGAQYF.

This clonotype came up a few times. This chain joins TRBV19 and TRBJ2-2, with unresolved D. V lost 5 bases, J lost 4 bases, and 11 bases lay in between. CDR3 length: 14 residues. Germline CDR1 LNHDA, CDR2 SQIVND (reference sequence). In DNA form, the CDR3 reads TGTGCCAGTAGTGGGTGGAGTGGCACCGGGGAGCTGTTTTTT. This translates into CASSGWSGTGELFF.

The chain couples TRBV2 to TRBJ1-2; D is unresolved. Trimming took 8 bases from V and 2 from J, leaving 12 bases between them. The CDR3 is 13 amino acids. The germline V gene encodes CDR1 SNHLY and CDR2 FYNNEI. This chain's CDR3 is CASGPAANYGYTF. CDR3 nucleotides: TGTGCCAGCGGCCCGGCGGCAAACTATGGCTACACCTTC.

The CDR3 loop reads CASRTPRGLQPQHF. CDR3 in DNA: TGTGCCAGCAGAACACCAAGGGGGCTTCAGCCCCAGCATTTT. The chain combines TRBV28 with TRBJ1-5, with 7 positions matching TRBD1. CDR3 length: 14 residues. The V segment lost 6 bases and the J segment 6 bases; nucleotides outside the gene matches: 8. Germline loops: CDR1 MDHEN, CDR2 SYDVKM. Looking up the rest from reference TRBV28 and TRBJ1-5 gives the full variable domain: DVKVTQSSRYLVKRTGEKVFLECVQDMDHENMFWYRQDPGLGLRLIYFSYDVKMKEKGDIPEGYSVSREKKERFSLILESASTNQTSMYLCASRTPRGLQPQHFGDGTRLSIL.

This clonotype was seen once. A single base separates this from a much larger clone, so it may be a read error. The rearrangement joins TRBV7-2 to TRBJ2-1, with TRBD2 identical over 8 bases. The length of the CDR3 is 16 residues. With V trimmed by 3 bases and J by 8 bases, 12 bases remained unmatched. Germline values: CDR1 SGHTA, CDR2 FQGNSA. The CDR3 sequence: CASSFRAGVDGYEQFF. The CDR3 DNA is TGTGCCAGCAGCTTTCGAGCGGGGGTCGACGGTTATGAGCAGTTCTTC.

The chain links TRBV5-6 to TRBJ1-6, with TRBD1 as a possible D gene (5 bases). The CDR3 extends over 14 amino acids. V lost 2 bases and J lost 10, with 13 bases in between. Looked up from germline, CDR1 is SGHDT and CDR2 is YYEEEE. The CDR3 sequence: CASSFGRGFSPLHF. The CDR3 nucleotides read TGTGCCAGCAGCTTCGGAAGGGGATTCTCACCCCTCCACTTT.

The V gene is TRBV12-3 or TRBV12-4, the J gene TRBJ2-2, with 10 bases lining up with TRBD1. This CDR3 is 16 amino acids long. Trimming took 6 bases from V and 7 from J; bases not matched to a gene: 11. The CDR3 loop reads CASSKSGQGGIGELFF. The DNA for the CDR3 is TGTGCCAGCAGCAAATCCGGACAGGGGGGGATCGGGGAGCTGTTTTTT.

This clonotype was seen more than once but under ten times. The chain is built from TRBV7-9 and TRBJ2-2, with TRBD2 as a possible D gene (5 bases). Deletions cut 5 bases from V and 0 bases from J, with 13 bases between. Germline V gives CDR1 SEHNR, CDR2 FQNEAQ (reference sequence). The CDR3 has 16 residues. The CDR3, as DNA: TGTGCCAGCAGCCCCACCCGGGGTACGAACACCGGGGAGCTGTTTTTT. It translates to CASSPTRGTNTGELFF.

In its sample, this clonotype was seen many times. Here the CDR3 reads CASSPPSGGAQGETQYF. CDR3 coding DNA: TGTGCCAGCTCACCACCGAGCGGGGGTGCCCAGGGAGAGACCCAGTACTTC. The gene calls are TRBV18 and TRBJ2-5; 8 bases map to TRBD2. This CDR3 is built from 17 residues. Looked up from germline, CDR1 is KGHSH and CDR2 is LQKENI. J was trimmed by 4 bases and V by 0 bases; bases with no gene match: 10.

At least ten counts were recorded for this clonotype. The chain employs TRBV7-2 and TRBJ2-3; unclear D gene. The CDR3 runs to 18 residues. V lost 2 bases to trimming and J lost 0 bases, with 18 bases between them. Germline lookup yields CDR1 SGHTA and CDR2 FQGNSA. CDR3 sequence reads: CASSLPIQDGGSTDTQYF. The CDR3 DNA follows: TGTGCCAGCAGCTTACCCATCCAGGACGGTGGGAGCACAGATACGCAGTATTTT.

This chain joins TRBV14 and TRBJ2-2, with D unresolved. Deletions cut 3 bases from V and 7 bases from J, with 6 bases between. CDR3 length: 12 amino acids. Germline V gives CDR1 SGHDN, CDR2 FVKESK. CDR3 in amino acids: CASSHPDGELFF. The CDR3 region has the DNA TGTGCCAGCAGCCATCCTGACGGGGAGCTGTTTTTT.

J is TRBJ2-7 and V is TRBV6-5; D possibly uses TRBD1 or TRBD2 (5 bases each). Trimming shortened V by 3 bases and J by 7 bases, and 19 bases separated the two germline ends. There are 15 residues in the CDR3. Germline assignment: CDR1 MNHEY and CDR2 SVGAGI. The CDR3, as DNA: TGTGCCAGCAGTTATGCAGGGTTGGGGGTTGGGGAGCAGTACTTC. Residues: CASSYAGLGVGEQYF.

The chain employs TRBV2 and TRBJ2-4, with D unclear. V lost 0 bases and J 2 bases, leaving 8 bases between the germline ends. CDR3 length equals 15 residues. Germline V gene sequence: CDR1 SNHLY, CDR2 FYNNEI. CDR3 coding DNA: TGTGCCAGCAGTGAAGCTGCGGAAACCAAAAACATTCAGTACTTC. This codes for CASSEAAETKNIQYF.

At least ten counts were recorded for this clonotype. The rearrangement joins TRBV7-2 to TRBJ2-1, with D maybe TRBD1 (5 bases). V was cut by 6 bases and J by 8 bases, with 11 bases left in between. Germline CDR1 reads SGHTA; CDR2 reads FQGNSA. This CDR3 comprises 12 residues. CDR3 residues: CASSFTGYEQFF. The CDR3 DNA reads as TGTGCCAGCAGTTTTACAGGCTATGAGCAGTTCTTC.

The rearrangement uses TRBV29-1 and TRBJ2-7; 8 bases line up with TRBD2. The CDR3 has 14 amino acids. V gave up 6 bases and J gave up 2 bases; unmatched junction bases: 9. CDR1 and CDR2 from the germline V gene are SQVTM and ANQGSEA. DNA for the CDR3: TGCAGCGTCGGGGGGGGGTCACGCACCTACGAGCAGTACTTC. Translated: CSVGGGSRTYEQYF.

This chain connects TRBV4-3 to TRBJ2-3, with 12 nucleotides matching TRBD2. J gave up 5 bases and V 0 bases, and 6 bases lay outside the gene matches. Germline values: CDR1 LGHNA, CDR2 YSLEER. The CDR3 runs to 17 residues. This CDR3 reads CASSQDLAGGHGDTQYF. DNA of the CDR3: TGCGCCAGCAGCCAAGACCTAGCGGGGGGGCACGGAGATACGCAGTATTTT.

The chain couples TRBV29-1 to TRBJ2-3; D may be TRBD2 (6 bases). Trimming pared 0 bases from V and 0 bases from J, leaving 13 bases between. The CDR3 sequence is 16 residues long. The germline V gene has CDR1 SQVTM and CDR2 ANQGSEA. In DNA form, the CDR3 reads TGCAGCGTTGAAGACGATTGGGGGACTAGCACAGATACGCAGTATTTT. Its protein product is CSVEDDWGTSTDTQYF.

This clonotype showed up just a few times. CDR3 nucleotides: TGTGCCAGCAGCCTCGACCGCTACAATCAGCCCCAGCATTTT. Its translation is CASSLDRYNQPQHF. The genes are TRBV7-2 and TRBJ1-5; no reliable D call. V was pared by 5 bases and J by 3 bases, with 11 bases between. This CDR3 comprises 14 residues. Germline assignment: CDR1 SGHTA and CDR2 FQGNSA.

This clonotype was observed many times. The chain is built from TRBV7-9 and TRBJ2-2; unclear D gene. CDR1 and CDR2 (germline): SEHNR, FQNEAQ (reference sequence). This CDR3 is 15 amino acids long. With 3 bases removed from V and 4 bases from J, the gap between germline ends came to 12 bases. The CDR3 protein is CASSFGPEATGELFF. In DNA form, the CDR3 reads TGTGCCAGCAGCTTCGGACCGGAAGCCACCGGGGAGCTGTTTTTT.

This clonotype was detected only a few times. This chain links TRBV7-9 with TRBJ1-5, with D perhaps TRBD1 (5 bases). The CDR3 has 18 residues. Trimming left V 11 bases short and J 1 base short, with 27 bases between. Germline CDR1 reads SEHNR; CDR2 reads FQNEAQ (reference sequence). The CDR3 nucleotides read TGTGCCTACCACAGCAGAGTTCTAAGGGGAGAGAGCAATCAGCCCCAGCATTTT. Amino acid sequence: CAYHSRVLRGESNQPQHF.

The table lists this clonotype with a few counts. At one boundary the junction diverges from the germline segment, which might be a read error. V and J are TRBV7-8 and TRBJ1-1, with 12 bases that match TRBD1. The CDR3 has 16 amino acids. CDR1 is SGHVS, CDR2 FQNEAQ, per germline. The CDR3 coding sequence is TGTGTCAGCAGCAACTTGGGGGGACAGGGGGCCCCCGAGGCTTTCTTT. Amino acids: CVSSNLGGQGAPEAFF.

The CDR3 DNA reads TGTGCCAGCAGGCAAGGGACTTTTTCTCAGCCCCAGCATTTT. It is translated as CASRQGTFSQPQHF. This sequence joins TRBV27 and TRBJ1-5; TRBD1 might be the D (5 bases). This CDR3 region has 14 residues. Germline values: CDR1 MNHEY, CDR2 SMNVEV (reference sequence). V was clipped by 6 bases and J by 6 bases, with 15 bases between them.

This clonotype turned up a few times. This rearrangement joins TRBV6-2 or TRBV6-3 to TRBJ2-7; D is unclear. Germline values: CDR1 MNHEY, CDR2 SVGEGT. This CDR3 is 16 amino acids long. The ends were cut back, 4 bases at V and 0 bases at J, with 16 bases in the middle. The CDR3 here is CASSLSDDVSSYEQYF. CDR3 coding DNA: TGTGCCAGCAGTTTATCGGATGATGTCAGCTCCTACGAGCAGTACTTC.

The genes are TRBV19 and TRBJ2-1; 10 bases match TRBD2. The germline gives CDR1 LNHDA, CDR2 SQIVND (reference sequence). V trimming: 3 bases; J trimming: 3 bases; junction bases outside the gene matches: 2. The CDR3 consists of 15 residues. CDR3 loop: CASSIGTSDYNEQFF. The CDR3 region has the DNA TGTGCCAGTAGTATCGGGACTAGCGACTACAATGAGCAGTTCTTC.

This clonotype was found a few times. The rearrangement links TRBV6-5 to TRBJ2-3, with D uncertain. This CDR3 has 19 amino acids. V lost 2 bases and J lost 2, with 23 bases in between. Germline CDR1 reads MNHEY; CDR2 reads SVGAGI. The CDR3 spells CASSYGRLHHPTYTDTQYF. Here the CDR3 DNA reads TGTGCCAGCAGTTACGGTCGGTTACACCATCCCACCTACACAGATACGCAGTATTTT.

This rearrangement joins TRBV11-1 to TRBJ2-7; D possibly corresponds to TRBD2 (6 bases). The V gene's germline CDR1 is SGHAT and CDR2 FQDESV (reference sequence). Trimming removed 0 bases at V and 3 bases at J, with 12 bases between. This CDR3 is built from 15 residues. The CDR3 is CASSLAWGDRYEQYF. DNA for the CDR3: TGTGCCAGCAGCTTAGCGTGGGGGGATCGCTACGAGCAGTACTTC.

This rearrangement joins TRBV11-2 to TRBJ2-5; the match to TRBD2 covers 7 bases. V gave up 1 base and J gave up 2 bases; unmatched junction bases: 1. From germline, CDR1 is SGHAT and CDR2 FQNNGV. The CDR3 is made up of 14 amino acids. For the CDR3, the DNA is TGTGCCAGCAGCTTAGTGGGGGGGCAAGAGACCCAGTACTTC. Protein: CASSLVGGQETQYF.

A few counts support this clonotype. V gene TRBV7-9 combines with J gene TRBJ2-3; a weak D match, TRBD1 (5 bases). From germline, CDR1 is SEHNR and CDR2 FQNEAQ (reference sequence). V was clipped by 5 bases and J by 2 bases, with 14 bases between them. The length of the CDR3 is 15 residues. As DNA, the CDR3 is TGTGCCAGCAGCCACACAGGATCCCCCACAGATACGCAGTATTTT. This translates into CASSHTGSPTDTQYF. The full variable domain, in which reference TRBV7-9 and TRBJ2-3 provide the parts outside the CDR3, is DTGVSQNPRHKITKRGQNVTFRCDPISEHNRLYWYRQTLGQGPEFLTYFQNEAQLEKSRLLSDRFSAERPKGSFSTLEIQRTEQGDSAMYLCASSHTGSPTDTQYFGPGTRLTVL.